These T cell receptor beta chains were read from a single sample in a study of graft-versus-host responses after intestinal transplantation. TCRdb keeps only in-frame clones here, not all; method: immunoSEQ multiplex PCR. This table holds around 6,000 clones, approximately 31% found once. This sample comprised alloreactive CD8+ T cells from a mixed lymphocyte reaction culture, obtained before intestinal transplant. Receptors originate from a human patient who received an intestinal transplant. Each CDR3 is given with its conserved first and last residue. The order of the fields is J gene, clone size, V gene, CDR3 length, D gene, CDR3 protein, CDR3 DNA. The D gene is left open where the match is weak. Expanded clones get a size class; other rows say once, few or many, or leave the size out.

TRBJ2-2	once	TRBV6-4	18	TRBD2	CASSDTPGLAGNTGELFF	TGTGCCAGCAGTGACACGCCGGGACTAGCGGGAAACACCGGGGAGCTGTTTTTT
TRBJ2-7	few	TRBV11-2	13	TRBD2	CASSWGGSYEQYF	TGTGCCAGCAGCTGGGGGGGAAGTTACGAGCAGTACTTC
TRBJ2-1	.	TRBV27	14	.	CASSLYSGGNEQFF	TGTGCCAGCAGTTTATATTCCGGGGGCAATGAGCAGTTCTTC
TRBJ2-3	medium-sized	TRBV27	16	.	CASSLQASWFTDTQYF	TGTGCCAGCAGTTTACAAGCTAGCTGGTTCACAGATACGCAGTATTTT
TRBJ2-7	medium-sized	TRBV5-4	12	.	CASSWGNYEQYF	TGTGCCAGCAGCTGGGGCAACTACGAGCAGTACTTC
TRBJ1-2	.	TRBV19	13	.	CASSTDPPGGYTF	TGTGCCAGTAGTACCGATCCCCCGGGTGGCTACACCTTC
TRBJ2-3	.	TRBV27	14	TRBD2	CASSLGLAGVTQYF	TGTGCCAGCAGTTTGGGACTAGCGGGGGTTACGCAGTATTTT
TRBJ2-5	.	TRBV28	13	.	CASMLVPSREQYF	TGTGCCAGCATGCTTGTCCCGTCGAGGGAGCAGTACTTC
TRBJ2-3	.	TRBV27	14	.	CASRQYLSTDTQYF	TGTGCCAGCAGACAATATCTTAGCACAGATACGCAGTATTTT
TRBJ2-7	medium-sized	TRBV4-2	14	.	CASSLSEGDREQYF	TGTGCCAGCAGCCTCAGTGAAGGGGATCGGGAGCAGTACTTC
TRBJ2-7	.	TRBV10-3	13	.	CATAPAPSYEQYF	TGTGCCACCGCCCCCGCGCCTTCCTACGAGCAGTACTTC
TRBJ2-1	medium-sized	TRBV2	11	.	CASSWANEQFF	TGTGCCAGCAGCTGGGCCAATGAGCAGTTCTTC
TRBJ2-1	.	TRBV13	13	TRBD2	CASLSGGYNEQFF	TGTGCCAGCCTTTCGGGGGGTTACAATGAGCAGTTCTTC
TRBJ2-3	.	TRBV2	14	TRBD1	CASRVGQAGDTQYF	TGTGCCAGCAGAGTTGGACAGGCGGGAGATACGCAGTATTTT
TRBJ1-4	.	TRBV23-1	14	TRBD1	CASNDREINEKLFF	TGCGCCAGCAACGACAGGGAAATTAATGAAAAACTGTTTTTT
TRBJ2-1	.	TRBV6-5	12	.	CASSSPGGRQFF	TGTGCCAGCAGTAGCCCCGGGGGGCGGCAGTTCTTC
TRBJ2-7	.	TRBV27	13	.	CASSWGSTYEQYF	TGTGCCAGCAGTTGGGGCAGCACCTACGAGCAGTACTTC
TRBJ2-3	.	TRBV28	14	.	CASSSLYNTDTQYF	TGTGCCAGCAGTTCGTTATACAACACAGATACGCAGTATTTT
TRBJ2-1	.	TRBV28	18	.	CASSLDRNSGDPYNEQFF	TGTGCCAGCAGTTTAGATCGGAATTCGGGGGACCCCTACAATGAGCAGTTCTTC
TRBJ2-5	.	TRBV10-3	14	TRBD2	CAISESGGQETQYF	TGTGCCATCAGTGAGAGCGGGGGCCAAGAGACCCAGTACTTC
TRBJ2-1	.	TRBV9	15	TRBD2	CASSVGGRAYNEQFF	TGTGCCAGCAGCGTAGGCGGGAGAGCGTACAATGAGCAGTTCTTC
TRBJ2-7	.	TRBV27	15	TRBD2	CASSKRTSGRARQYF	TGTGCCAGCAGTAAACGGACTAGCGGGAGGGCCAGGCAGTACTTC
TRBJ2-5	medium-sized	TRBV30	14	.	CAWSFLWQQETQYF	TGTGCCTGGAGTTTCCTCTGGCAGCAAGAGACCCAGTACTTC